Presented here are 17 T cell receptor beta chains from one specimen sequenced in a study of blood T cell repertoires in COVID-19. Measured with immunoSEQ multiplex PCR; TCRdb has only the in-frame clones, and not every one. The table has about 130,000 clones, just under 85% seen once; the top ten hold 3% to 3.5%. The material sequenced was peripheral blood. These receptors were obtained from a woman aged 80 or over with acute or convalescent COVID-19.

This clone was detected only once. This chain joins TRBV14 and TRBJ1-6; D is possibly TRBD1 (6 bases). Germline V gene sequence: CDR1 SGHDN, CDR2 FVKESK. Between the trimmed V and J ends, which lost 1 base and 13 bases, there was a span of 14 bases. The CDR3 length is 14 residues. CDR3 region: CASSQARGVVPLHF. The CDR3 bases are TGTGCCAGCAGCCAAGCCAGGGGAGTGGTTCCCCTCCACTTT. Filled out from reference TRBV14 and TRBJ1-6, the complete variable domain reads EAGVTQFPSHSVIEKGQTVTLRCDPISGHDNLYWYRRVMGKEIKFLLHFVKESKQDESGMPNNRFLAERTGGTYSTLKVQPAELEDSGVYFCASSQARGVVPLHFGNGTRLTVT.

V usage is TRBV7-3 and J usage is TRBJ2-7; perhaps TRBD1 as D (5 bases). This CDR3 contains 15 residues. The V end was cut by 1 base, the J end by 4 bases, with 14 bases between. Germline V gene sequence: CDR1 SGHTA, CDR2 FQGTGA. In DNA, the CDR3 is TGTGCCAGCAGCTTAAATACAGGTCCCTGGTACGAGCAGTACTTC. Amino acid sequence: CASSLNTGPWYEQYF.

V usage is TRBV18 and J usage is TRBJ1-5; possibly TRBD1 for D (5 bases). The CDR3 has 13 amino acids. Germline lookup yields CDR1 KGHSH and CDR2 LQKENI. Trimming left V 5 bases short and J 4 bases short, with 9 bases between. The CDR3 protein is CASSSEGNQPQHF. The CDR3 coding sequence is TGTGCCAGCTCATCGGAGGGGAATCAGCCCCAGCATTTT.

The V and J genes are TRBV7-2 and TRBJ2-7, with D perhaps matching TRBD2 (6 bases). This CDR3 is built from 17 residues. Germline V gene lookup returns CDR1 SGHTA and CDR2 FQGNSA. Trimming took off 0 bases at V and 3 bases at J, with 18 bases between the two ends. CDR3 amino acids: CASSLARGTLIVYEQYF. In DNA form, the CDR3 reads TGTGCCAGCAGCTTAGCGCGCGGGACCCTGATAGTCTACGAGCAGTACTTC. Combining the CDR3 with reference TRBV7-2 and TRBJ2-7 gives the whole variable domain GAGVSQSPSNKVTEKGKDVELRCDPISGHTALYWYRQSLGQGLEFLIYFQGNSAPDKSGLPSDRFSAERTGGSVSTLTIQRTQQEDSAVYLCASSLARGTLIVYEQYFGPGTRLTVT.

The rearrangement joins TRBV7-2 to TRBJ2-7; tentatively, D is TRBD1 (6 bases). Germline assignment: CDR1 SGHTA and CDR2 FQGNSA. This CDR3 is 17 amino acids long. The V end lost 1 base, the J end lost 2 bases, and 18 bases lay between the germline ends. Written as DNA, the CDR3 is TGTGCCAGCAGCTTAGGCCCTCAGGGGAAAATAGCCTACGAGCAGTACTTC. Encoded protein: CASSLGPQGKIAYEQYF.

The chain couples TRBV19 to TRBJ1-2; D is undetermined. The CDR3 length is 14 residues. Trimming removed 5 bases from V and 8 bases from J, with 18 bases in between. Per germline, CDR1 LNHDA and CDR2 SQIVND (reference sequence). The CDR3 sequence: CASSVNSAVGGYTF. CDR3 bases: TGTGCCAGTAGTGTAAATTCAGCGGTGGGGGGCTACACCTTC.

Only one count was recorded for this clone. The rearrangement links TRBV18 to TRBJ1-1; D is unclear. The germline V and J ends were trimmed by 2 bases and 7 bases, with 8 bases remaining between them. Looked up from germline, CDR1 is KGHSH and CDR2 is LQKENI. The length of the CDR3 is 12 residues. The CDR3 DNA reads TGTGCCAGCTCACCAACCCGCAGTGAAGCTTTCTTT. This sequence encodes CASSPTRSEAFF.

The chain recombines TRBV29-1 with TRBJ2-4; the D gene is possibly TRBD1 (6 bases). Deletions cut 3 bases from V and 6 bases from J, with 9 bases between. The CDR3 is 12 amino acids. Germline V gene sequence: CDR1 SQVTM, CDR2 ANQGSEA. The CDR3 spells CSVDRGTNIQYF. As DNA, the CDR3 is TGCAGCGTTGACAGGGGAACAAACATTCAGTACTTC. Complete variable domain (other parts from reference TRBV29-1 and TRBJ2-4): SAVISQKPSRDICQRGTSLTIQCQVDSQVTMMFWYRQQPGQSLTLIATANQGSEATYESGFVIDKFPISRPNLTFSTLTVSNMSPEDSSIYLCSVDRGTNIQYFGAGTRLSVL.

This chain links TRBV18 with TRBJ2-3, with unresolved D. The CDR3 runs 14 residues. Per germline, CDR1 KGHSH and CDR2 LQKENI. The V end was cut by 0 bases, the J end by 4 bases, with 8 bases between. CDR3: CASSPPTRADTQYF. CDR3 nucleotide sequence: TGTGCCAGCTCACCACCAACTCGAGCAGATACGCAGTATTTT.

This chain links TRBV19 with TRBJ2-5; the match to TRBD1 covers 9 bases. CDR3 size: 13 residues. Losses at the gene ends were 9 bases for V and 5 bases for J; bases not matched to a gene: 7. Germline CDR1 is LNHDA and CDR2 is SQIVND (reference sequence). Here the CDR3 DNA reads TGTGCCAGCAACAGGGGGCTTGGGGAGACCCAGTACTTC. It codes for CASNRGLGETQYF.

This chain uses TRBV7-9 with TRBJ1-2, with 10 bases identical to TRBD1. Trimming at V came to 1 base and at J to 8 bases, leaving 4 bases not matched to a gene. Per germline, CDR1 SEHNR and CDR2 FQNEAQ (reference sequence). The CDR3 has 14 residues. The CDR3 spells CASSLEGTGVGYTF. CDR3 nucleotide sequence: TGTGCCAGCAGCTTAGAAGGGACAGGGGTCGGCTACACCTTC.

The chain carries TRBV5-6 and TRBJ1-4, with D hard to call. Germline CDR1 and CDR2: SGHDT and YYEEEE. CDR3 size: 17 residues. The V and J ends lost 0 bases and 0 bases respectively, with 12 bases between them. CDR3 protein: CASSLAFTAATNEKLFF. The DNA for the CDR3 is TGTGCCAGCAGCTTGGCTTTCACAGCGGCAACTAATGAAAAACTGTTTTTT.

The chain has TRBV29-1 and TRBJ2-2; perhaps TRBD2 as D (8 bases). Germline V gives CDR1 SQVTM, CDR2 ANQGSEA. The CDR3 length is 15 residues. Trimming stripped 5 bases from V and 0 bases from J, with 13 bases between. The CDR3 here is CSVPGGTANTGELFF. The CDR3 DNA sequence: TGCAGCGTTCCGGGGGGGACAGCGAACACCGGGGAGCTGTTTTTT.

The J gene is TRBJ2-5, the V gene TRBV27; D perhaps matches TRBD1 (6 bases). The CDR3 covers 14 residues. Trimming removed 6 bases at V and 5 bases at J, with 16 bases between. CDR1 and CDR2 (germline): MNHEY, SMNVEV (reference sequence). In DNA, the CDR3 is TGTGCCAGCAGCAATGACAGGTTCGTTGAGACCCAGTACTTC. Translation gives CASSNDRFVETQYF.

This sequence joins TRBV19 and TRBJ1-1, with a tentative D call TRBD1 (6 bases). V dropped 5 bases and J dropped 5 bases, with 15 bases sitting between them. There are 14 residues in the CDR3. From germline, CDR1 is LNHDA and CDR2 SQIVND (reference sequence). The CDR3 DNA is TGTGCCAGTAGTGGAGGACAGATATTAACTGAAGCTTTCTTT. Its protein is CASSGGQILTEAFF.

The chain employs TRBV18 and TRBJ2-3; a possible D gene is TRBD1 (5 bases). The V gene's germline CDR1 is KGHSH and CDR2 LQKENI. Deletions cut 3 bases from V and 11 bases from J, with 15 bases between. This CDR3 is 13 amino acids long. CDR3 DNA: TGTGCCAGCTCACCGGATCCGCCCCAGGGGCAGTATTTT. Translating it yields CASSPDPPQGQYF.

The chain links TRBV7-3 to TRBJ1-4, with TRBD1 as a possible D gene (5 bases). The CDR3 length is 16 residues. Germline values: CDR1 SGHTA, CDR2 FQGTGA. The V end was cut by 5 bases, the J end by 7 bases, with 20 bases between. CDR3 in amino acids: CASSPGGGESSEKLFF. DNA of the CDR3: TGTGCCAGCAGCCCTGGGGGAGGGGAGTCTAGTGAAAAACTGTTTTTT. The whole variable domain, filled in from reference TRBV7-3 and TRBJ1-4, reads GAGVSQTPSNKVTEKGKYVELRCDPISGHTALYWYRQSLGQGPEFLIYFQGTGAADDSGLPNDRFFAVRPEGSVSTLKIQRTERGDSAVYLCASSPGGGESSEKLFFGSGTQLSVL.